A selection of T cell receptor beta chains follows, all from one sample in a study of blood T cell repertoires in COVID-19. Assay used: immunoSEQ multiplex PCR; TCRdb lists only in-frame clones, some missing. The sample holds around 250,000 clones, roughly 85% seen once. The specimen sequenced was peripheral blood. Source of these receptors: a woman between 25 and 40 years old with active or convalescent COVID-19. CDR3s include the opening cysteine and the closing phenylalanine or tryptophan. The order of the fields is CDR3 protein, CDR3 DNA, V gene, D gene, J gene, clone size. A D gene is named only where the DNA matches it firmly. Clone size is not always given. Where it is, it says once, few, many or a class for expanded clones.

CASSFSDMASYEQYF	TGTGCCAGCAGCTTTAGTGACATGGCCTCCTACGAGCAGTACTTC	TRBV12-1	.	TRBJ2-7	.
CASSLTGAGELFF	TGTGCCAGCAGCCTAACAGGGGCCGGGGAGCTGTTTTTT	TRBV12-3/TRBV12-4	TRBD1	TRBJ2-2	.
CASRSDRGRNNQPQHF	TGTGCCAGCAGATCTGACAGGGGACGCAACAATCAGCCCCAGCATTTT	TRBV28	TRBD1	TRBJ1-5	.
CAISDHRGQDGYTF	TGTGCCATCAGTGATCACAGGGGGCAGGATGGCTACACCTTC	TRBV10-3	TRBD1	TRBJ1-2	.
CASSFSGDSSYEQYF	TGTGCCAGCAGTTTTAGCGGCGATAGCTCCTACGAGCAGTACTTC	TRBV7-2	.	TRBJ2-7	.
CASSILGGDYGYTF	TGTGCCAGTAGTATCCTTGGGGGGGACTATGGCTACACCTTC	TRBV19	.	TRBJ1-2	.
CASSQSSVQRDTQYF	TGCGCCAGCAGCCAATCTAGCGTACAACGGGATACGCAGTATTTT	TRBV4-3	.	TRBJ2-3	.
CASSLTSGGSYEQYF	TGTGCCAGCAGCTTGACTAGCGGGGGATCCTACGAGCAGTACTTC	TRBV5-4	TRBD2	TRBJ2-7	.
CASSLASGGETQYF	TGCGCCAGCAGCTTGGCCAGCGGGGGAGAGACCCAGTACTTC	TRBV5-1	TRBD2	TRBJ2-5	.
CASSSGQGAMNTEAFF	TGTGCCAGCAGCTCCGGACAGGGGGCGATGAACACTGAAGCTTTCTTT	TRBV7-9	TRBD1	TRBJ1-1	.
CARSEGRAGANVLTF	TGTGCCCGGAGTGAAGGCAGGGCTGGGGCCAACGTCCTGACTTTC	TRBV30	.	TRBJ2-6	.
CASSQERKDTQYF	TGTGCCAGCAGCCAAGAGAGGAAGGATACGCAGTATTTT	TRBV14	.	TRBJ2-3	.
CASLDRGNQETQYF	TGTGCCAGCCTCGACCGGGGAAACCAAGAGACCCAGTACTTC	TRBV3-1/TRBV3-2	.	TRBJ2-5	.
CASSQVGRATDTQYF	TGTGCCAGCAGCCAAGTTGGCAGGGCCACAGATACGCAGTATTTT	TRBV14	.	TRBJ2-3	.
CASSFRTVDGNTIYF	TGTGCCAGCAGCTTTAGGACAGTCGATGGAAACACCATATATTTT	TRBV7-2	.	TRBJ1-3	.
CASSPWTGADYGYTF	TGTGCCAGCAGCCCCTGGACAGGGGCCGACTATGGCTACACCTTC	TRBV5-4	TRBD1	TRBJ1-2	.
CASRRIGTEQQETQYF	TGTGCCAGTAGGAGGATAGGGACAGAGCAACAAGAGACCCAGTACTTC	TRBV19	TRBD1	TRBJ2-5	.
CALGRGYTF	TGTGCCCTGGGGAGGGGCTACACCTTC	TRBV5-4	.	TRBJ1-2	few
CASSSSGRPSGQPQHF	TGTGCCAGCAGCAGCTCCGGCAGGCCATCGGGGCAGCCCCAGCATTTT	TRBV6-2/TRBV6-3	.	TRBJ1-5	.
CASSLGAGAPNEQFF	TGTGCCAGCAGCTTAGGGGCGGGGGCCCCCAATGAGCAGTTCTTC	TRBV7-6	.	TRBJ2-1	.
CASSSTGVTYNEQFF	TGTGCCAGCAGCTCGACAGGGGTAACCTACAATGAGCAGTTCTTC	TRBV7-8	TRBD1	TRBJ2-1	.
CASSWTGSSNQPQHF	TGTGCCAGCAGCTGGACAGGGTCCAGCAATCAGCCCCAGCATTTT	TRBV7-2	TRBD1	TRBJ1-5	.
CAREPREPHNSPLHF	TGTGCCAGAGAACCCCGGGAGCCCCATAATTCACCCCTCCACTTT	TRBV6-4	.	TRBJ1-6	.
CASSSTDSNQPQHF	TGTGCCAGTAGTTCGACAGATAGCAATCAGCCCCAGCATTTT	TRBV19	.	TRBJ1-5	few
CASSTLRAFF	TGCGCCAGCAGCACCTTGCGGGCTTTCTTT	TRBV5-1	.	TRBJ1-1	.
CASSPETGGYTF	TGTGCCAGCAGCCCCGAGACTGGTGGCTACACCTTC	TRBV9	.	TRBJ1-2	.
CASWTDYGYTF	TGTGCCAGCTGGACAGACTATGGCTACACCTTC	TRBV6-5	.	TRBJ1-2	.
CASSQGTSGGFEQYF	TGCGCCAGCAGCCAAGGGACTAGCGGGGGGTTCGAGCAGTACTTC	TRBV4-1	TRBD2	TRBJ2-7	few
CASSEHLGRTTEAFF	TGTGCCAGCAGTGAACATCTGGGGAGAACGACTGAAGCTTTCTTT	TRBV25-1	.	TRBJ1-1	.
CASSENRGQPQHF	TGTGCCAGTAGCGAGAACAGGGGCCAGCCCCAGCATTTT	TRBV19	TRBD1	TRBJ1-5	few
CASSFGVREDTQYF	TGTGCCAGCAGCTTCGGGGTGCGGGAAGATACGCAGTATTTT	TRBV5-6	.	TRBJ2-3	.
CAWRGGAGYNEQFF	TGTGCCTGGAGGGGGGGAGCGGGCTACAATGAGCAGTTCTTC	TRBV30	.	TRBJ2-1	.
CASSDGGRDRSADTQYF	TGTGCCAGCAGTGACGGGGGCCGGGACCGATCCGCAGATACGCAGTATTTT	TRBV6-4	.	TRBJ2-3	few
CASRQGPGNTIYF	TGCGCCAGTAGACAGGGACCTGGAAACACCATATATTTT	TRBV5-1	TRBD1	TRBJ1-3	few
CASSRLRGNEKLFF	TGCGCCAGCAGCCGCCTAAGGGGTAATGAAAAACTGTTTTTT	TRBV4-1	.	TRBJ1-4	.
CASSAPPTGELFF	TGTGCCAGCAGCGCTCCCCCGACCGGGGAGCTGTTTTTT	TRBV9	.	TRBJ2-2	.
CASSFGGNEQYF	TGTGCCAGCAGCTTTGGCGGGAACGAGCAGTACTTC	TRBV11-2	.	TRBJ2-7	.
CASSLARQLEAFF	TGTGCCAGCAGCTTAGCGCGACAGCTTGAAGCTTTCTTT	TRBV7-2	.	TRBJ1-1	.
CASYTGDGTQYF	TGTGCCAGCTACACGGGTGACGGGACCCAGTACTTC	TRBV6-1	.	TRBJ2-5	.
CASSLGQVGAGYTF	TGTGCCAGCAGCCTAGGGCAGGTTGGGGCTGGCTACACCTTC	TRBV7-3	.	TRBJ1-2	.
CASSLDRGNQPQHF	TGTGCCAGCAGTCTCGACAGGGGGAATCAGCCCCAGCATTTT	TRBV28	TRBD1	TRBJ1-5	.
CATSKHYNSPLHF	TGTGCCACCAGCAAGCATTATAATTCACCCCTCCACTTT	TRBV15	.	TRBJ1-6	.
CASSSKGASTNEKLFF	TGTGCCAGCTCCTCGAAGGGGGCTTCAACTAATGAAAAACTGTTTTTT	TRBV21-1	.	TRBJ1-4	.
CASSPAQGARASGNTIYF	TGTGCCAGCAGTCCAGCCCAGGGGGCGCGGGCCTCTGGAAACACCATATATTTT	TRBV6-6	TRBD1	TRBJ1-3	.
CATSREGTGDEKLFF	TGTGCCACCAGCAGAGAAGGGACAGGGGATGAAAAACTGTTTTTT	TRBV15	TRBD1	TRBJ1-4	.
CASSLLPGDEQYF	TGCGCCAGCAGCCTGCTCCCGGGTGACGAGCAGTACTTC	TRBV5-1	.	TRBJ2-7	.
CASSYSRKGLSTDTQYF	TGTGCCAGCAGTTACTCTCGTAAGGGACTGAGCACAGATACGCAGTATTTT	TRBV6-2/TRBV6-3	.	TRBJ2-3	.
CASSPGAGGQETQYF	TGTGCCAGCAGCCCCGGCGCGGGGGGTCAAGAGACCCAGTACTTC	TRBV7-3	TRBD2	TRBJ2-5	.
CASSYSQKQETQYF	TGTGCCAGCAGCTACTCACAGAAACAAGAGACCCAGTACTTC	TRBV7-2	.	TRBJ2-5	.
CASSNNRGLYNEQFF	TGTGCCAGCAGCAATAACAGGGGGCTCTACAATGAGCAGTTCTTC	TRBV2	TRBD1	TRBJ2-1	.
CASRNIYGYTF	TGTGCCAGCAGGAACATCTATGGCTACACCTTC	TRBV28	.	TRBJ1-2	.
CAIGDRNSYEQYF	TGTGCCATCGGGGACAGGAACTCCTACGAGCAGTACTTC	TRBV10-3	TRBD1	TRBJ2-7	.